The 5 T cell receptor beta chains given below trace back to one sample, sequenced in a study of T cells in localized non-small cell lung cancer. Assay: immunoSEQ multiplex PCR; the TCRdb copy retains only in-frame clones and omits some. Among roughly 30,000 clones listed, approximately 94% were seen once. The sequencing here drew on peripheral blood, taken before any cancer treatment. The receptors come from a woman aged 35-75 years with stage I lung adenocarcinoma.

This clone was seen a single time. This sequence joins TRBV10-3 and TRBJ2-1; unclear D gene. This CDR3 has 14 residues. CDR1 and CDR2 from the germline V gene are ENHRY and SYGVKD. The V end was cut by 3 bases, the J end by 7 bases, with 13 bases between. The CDR3 loop is CAISDFNMENEQFF. CDR3 in DNA: TGTGCCATCAGTGATTTTAATATGGAGAATGAGCAGTTCTTC.

This clone was recorded only once. This chain joins TRBV14 and TRBJ1-3; D ambiguous. Germline loops: CDR1 SGHDN, CDR2 FVKESK. The CDR3 sequence is 18 residues long. V was shortened by 2 bases and J by 0 bases, with 17 bases between the two germline ends. The CDR3 is CASSQRISDDLSGNTIYF. As DNA, the CDR3 is TGTGCCAGCAGCCAACGAATATCGGATGACCTCTCTGGAAACACCATATATTTT.

The chain recombines TRBV7-2 with TRBJ1-2; possible D gene TRBD1, 5 bases. Germline V CDR1 and CDR2: SGHTA, FQGNSA. This CDR3 contains 13 residues. V lost 3 bases and J lost 6, with 11 bases in between. The CDR3 DNA sequence: TGTGCCAGCAGCTTCCCAGGGATCAATGGCTACACCTTC. Amino acids: CASSFPGINGYTF.

The genes are TRBV5-1 and TRBJ2-5, with 7 bases lining up with TRBD1. Per germline, CDR1 SGHRS and CDR2 YFSETQ. Losses at the gene ends were 4 bases for V and 2 bases for J; bases not matched to a gene: 11. The CDR3 totals 16 residues. CDR3 nucleotide sequence: TGCGCCAGCAGCAAATATCCGACAGGGACACAAGAGACCCAGTACTTC. Encoded protein: CASSKYPTGTQETQYF. Full variable domain (outside the CDR3, taken from reference TRBV5-1 and TRBJ2-5): KAGVTQTPRYLIKTRGQQVTLSCSPISGHRSVSWYQQTPGQGLQFLFEYFSETQRNKGNFPGRFSGRQFSNSRSEMNVSTLELGDSALYLCASSKYPTGTQETQYFGPGTRLLVL.

The J gene is TRBJ1-3, the V gene TRBV4-2; no clear D. CDR3 size: 16 residues. Trimming took off 6 bases at V and 0 bases at J, with 15 bases between the two ends. CDR1 and CDR2 (germline): LGHNA, YNFKEQ. The CDR3 protein is CASRGAAYFSGNTIYF. The CDR3 nucleotides read TGTGCCAGCAGAGGAGCAGCTTACTTCTCTGGAAACACCATATATTTT.